Below, 13 T cell receptor beta chains from the same sample are listed, as sequenced in a study of T-cell reconstitution after alpha-beta-depleted transplantation in children (dated by TCRdb to between 2015 and 2016). Libraries came from PCR. The reads were generated on an Illumina HiSeq 2500. Molecular barcoding was employed in the preparation of TCR libraries, with unique molecular identifiers being used to normalize TCRbeta repertoire quantification. Starting from the raw public reads, TCRdb applied fastp trimming at Q25, assembled clones with MiXCR and retained in-frame beta chains. Duplicate CDR3 protein sequences are folded into a single record with the most common DNA and genes. This sample gives about 200,000 distinct CDR3 sequences in total; roughly 15% of them show up just once. The ten largest clonotypes hold about 13% of the sample. This specimen was PBMCs from the stem cell graft donor, taken from the stem cell graft. The receptors derive from a human donor who donated a stem cell graft to a child with acute lymphoblastic leukemia.

The rearrangement links TRBV5-1 to TRBJ1-2; D remains ambiguous. Germline-derived CDR1 and CDR2 are SGHRS and YFSETQ. This CDR3 is built from 14 residues. Trimming pared 1 base from V and 3 bases from J, leaving 10 bases between. CDR3 nucleotides: TGCGCCAGCAGCTTGATGGTGAATGACTATGGCTACACCTTC. Protein product: CASSLMVNDYGYTF.

This clonotype was counted ten times or more. The chain combines TRBV20-1 with TRBJ1-1; TRBD1 is a possible D gene (5 bases). The CDR3 is 14 residues long. CDR1 is DFQATT and CDR2 is SNEGSKA in the germline V gene (reference sequence). V lost 3 bases, J lost 3 bases, and 14 bases lay in between. CDR3 residues: CSASLGVLDTEAFF. The CDR3 DNA sequence: TGCAGTGCTAGTCTGGGGGTTTTGGACACTGAAGCTTTCTTT.

In its sample, this clonotype was seen a few times. This chain joins TRBV12-3 or TRBV12-4 and TRBJ1-3; D is undetermined. This CDR3 spans 11 amino acids. CDR3 residues: CAHRSGNTIYF. CDR3 coding DNA: TGTGCTCACCGCTCTGGAAACACCATATATTTT.

This chain links TRBV12-3 or TRBV12-4 with TRBJ2-1; the D is unclear. Trimming removed 1 base from V and 3 bases from J, with 19 bases in between. CDR3 length: 18 residues. DNA for the CDR3: TGTGCCAGCAGTTTAGGTCATTTTAGTTCGACGAGCTACAATGAGCAGTTCTTC. Amino acids: CASSLGHFSSTSYNEQFF.

The table lists this clonotype with many counts. V gene TRBV28 combines with J gene TRBJ2-1; 9 bases map to TRBD2. J was trimmed by 0 bases and V by 6 bases; bases with no gene match: 3. Germline V CDR1 and CDR2: MDHEN, SYDVKM. CDR3 length equals 15 residues. The chain's CDR3 is CASRDSGSSYNEQFF. The CDR3 nucleotides read TGTGCCAGCAGGGATAGCGGGAGCTCCTACAATGAGCAGTTCTTC.

The table lists this clonotype with many counts. The rearrangement joins TRBV10-3 to TRBJ2-5; a possible D gene is TRBD2 (6 bases). From germline, CDR1 is ENHRY and CDR2 SYGVKD. The V and J ends lost 3 bases and 5 bases respectively, with 16 bases between them. This CDR3 is 15 amino acids long. Here the CDR3 reads CAISESGREEETQYF. The CDR3 DNA sequence: TGTGCCATCAGTGAATCGGGCAGGGAGGAGGAGACCCAGTACTTC.

This clonotype was seen many times. The CDR3 region is CASSTGTSGLGKYF. The CDR3 DNA reads as TGCGCCAGCAGCACCGGGACTAGCGGGTTGGGAAAGTACTTC. The chain links TRBV5-1 to TRBJ2-5, with 12 nucleotides matching TRBD2. CDR1 and CDR2 (germline): SGHRS, YFSETQ. The V and J ends lost 4 bases and 12 bases, in that order; junction bases with no gene match: 10. The length of the CDR3 is 14 residues.

The table lists this clonotype with many counts. This sequence joins TRBV4-1 and TRBJ2-1; D is undetermined. V lost 1 base and J 7 bases, leaving 8 bases between the germline ends. CDR1 is MGHRA and CDR2 is YSYEKL in the germline V gene. This CDR3 region has 13 residues. DNA of the CDR3: TGCGCCAGCAGCCAAGTAGTTGGGAATGAGCAGTTCTTC. Its translation: CASSQVVGNEQFF.

There are many counts of this clonotype. The chain recombines TRBV5-1 with TRBJ1-2, with a tentative D call TRBD1 (5 bases). Germline V gene data show CDR1 as SGHRS and CDR2 as YFSETQ. V gave up 0 bases and J gave up 7 bases, with 19 bases separating them. The CDR3 has 16 amino acids. The CDR3 loop is CASSLATRDSPSGYTF. CDR3 DNA sequence: TGCGCCAGCAGCTTGGCTACCCGGGACTCCCCTTCTGGCTACACCTTC.

This clonotype has at least ten counts. The chain has TRBV12-3 or TRBV12-4 and TRBJ2-2; possible D gene TRBD2, 5 bases. V was shortened by 3 bases and J by 7 bases, with 9 bases between the two germline ends. The CDR3 has 13 residues. The CDR3 nucleotides are TGTGCCAGCAGTTTTCCCGAGGGCGGGGAGCTGTTTTTT. Encoded protein: CASSFPEGGELFF.

This clonotype was counted ten times or more. The chain links TRBV11-3 to TRBJ2-4; 10 bases are a match to TRBD1. This CDR3 region has 14 residues. V shed 4 bases and J 7 bases; nucleotides not matched to a gene: 4. Germline loops: CDR1 SGHNT, CDR2 YENEEA. Here the CDR3 reads CASSYDRGRNIQYF. CDR3 DNA: TGTGCCAGCAGCTACGACAGGGGGCGGAACATTCAGTACTTC.

This clonotype was observed a few times. V usage is TRBV19 and J usage is TRBJ2-1; D is possibly TRBD2 (5 bases). Germline V gives CDR1 LNHDA, CDR2 SQIVND (reference sequence). CDR3 length equals 12 residues. Trimming cost V 3 bases and J 9 bases, with 9 bases left between them. CDR3 in amino acids: CASSIWAGEQFF. CDR3 DNA: TGTGCCAGTAGTATCTGGGCGGGTGAGCAGTTCTTC. Full variable domain (remainder filled in from reference TRBV19 and TRBJ2-1): DGGITQSPKYLFRKEGQNVTLSCEQNLNHDAMYWYRQDPGQGLRLIYYSQIVNDFQKGDIAEGYSVSREKKESFPLTVTSAQKNPTAFYLCASSIWAGEQFFGPGTRLTVL.

The V and J genes are TRBV10-3 and TRBJ2-2; maybe TRBD2 (5 bases). In germline, CDR1 is ENHRY, CDR2 SYGVKD. This CDR3 is built from 14 residues. Trimming took off 7 bases at V and 4 bases at J, with 13 bases between the two ends. In DNA, the CDR3 is TGTGCCATCAAGGGCGGAGAGGGCACCGGGGAGCTGTTTTTT. Its protein product is CAIKGGEGTGELFF.